This TCR beta chain was sequenced for a study of blood T cell repertoires in COVID-19. Study information: Material from acute and convalescent COVID-19 was sourced from the United States, Italy and Spain. Sources were T cells, B-cell-depleted T cells, or PBMCs; the material itself was cDNA or gDNA.

TCRdb's copy holds only in-frame clones and misses some; the assay was immunoSEQ multiplex PCR. The sample includes under 500,000 clones, 85% to 90% of them seen just once. In germline, CDR1 is SGDLS, CDR2 YYNGEE. This CDR3 has 15 amino acids. The V and J ends lost 4 bases and 1 base respectively, with 11 bases between them. The clonotype comes from a woman in her twenties or thirties with acute or convalescent COVID-19. V and J are TRBV9 and TRBJ2-2, with D maybe TRBD1 (6 bases). The sequenced sample consisted of peripheral blood. In DNA, the CDR3 is TGTGCCAGCAGCCAAACAGGGAGGAACACCGGGGAGCTGTTTTTT. Its protein product is CASSQTGRNTGELFF.